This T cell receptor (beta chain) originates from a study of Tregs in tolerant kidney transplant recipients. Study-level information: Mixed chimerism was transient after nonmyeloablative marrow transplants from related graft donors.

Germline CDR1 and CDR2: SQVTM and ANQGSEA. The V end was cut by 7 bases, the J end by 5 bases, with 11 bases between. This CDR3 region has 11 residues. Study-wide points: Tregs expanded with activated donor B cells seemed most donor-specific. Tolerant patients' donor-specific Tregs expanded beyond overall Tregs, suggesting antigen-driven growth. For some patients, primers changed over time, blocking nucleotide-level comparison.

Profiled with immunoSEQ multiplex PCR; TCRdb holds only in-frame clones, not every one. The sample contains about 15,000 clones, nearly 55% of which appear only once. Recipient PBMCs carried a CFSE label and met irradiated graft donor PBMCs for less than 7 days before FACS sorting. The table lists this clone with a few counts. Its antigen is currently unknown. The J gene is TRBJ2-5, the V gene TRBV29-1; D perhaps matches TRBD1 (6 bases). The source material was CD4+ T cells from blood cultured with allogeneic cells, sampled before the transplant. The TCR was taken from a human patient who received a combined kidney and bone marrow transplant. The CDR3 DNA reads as TGCAGCGGGACAGCAGCTGAGACCCAGTACTTC. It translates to CSGTAAETQYF.